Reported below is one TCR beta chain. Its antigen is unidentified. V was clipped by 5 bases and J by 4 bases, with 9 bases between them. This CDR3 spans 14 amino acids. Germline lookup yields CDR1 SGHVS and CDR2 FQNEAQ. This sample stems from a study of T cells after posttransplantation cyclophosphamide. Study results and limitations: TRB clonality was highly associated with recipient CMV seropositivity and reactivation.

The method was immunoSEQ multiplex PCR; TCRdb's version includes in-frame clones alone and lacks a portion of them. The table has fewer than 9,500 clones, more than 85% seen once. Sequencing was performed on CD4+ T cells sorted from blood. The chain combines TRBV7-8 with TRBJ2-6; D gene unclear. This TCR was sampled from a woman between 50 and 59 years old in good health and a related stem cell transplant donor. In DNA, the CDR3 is TGTGCCAGCAGCGTGACTGGGGGGGCCAACGTCCTGACTTTC. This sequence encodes CASSVTGGANVLTF.